The 5 T cell receptor beta chains below were found in one sample sequenced in a study of blood T cell repertoires in COVID-19. Libraries were prepared by immunoSEQ multiplex PCR; TCRdb keeps only in-frame clonotypes and omits some of them. Of about 140,000 clones in the sample, 88% were seen once. The sequenced sample was peripheral blood. The receptors here all came from a man between 45 and 60 years old with active or convalescent COVID-19.

The V gene is TRBV10-3, the J gene TRBJ2-1; 14 bases line up with TRBD2. The CDR3 is 16 amino acids. V gave up 5 bases and J gave up 7 bases; unmatched junction bases: 7. Germline V gene sequence: CDR1 ENHRY, CDR2 SYGVKD. As DNA, the CDR3 is TGTGCCATCAGTCTCCGGACTAGCGGGAGGACTAATGAGCAGTTCTTC. This codes for CAISLRTSGRTNEQFF.

The V call is TRBV9, the J call TRBJ2-7; TRBD2 agrees at 14 bases. Germline V CDR1 and CDR2: SGDLS, YYNGEE. This CDR3 has 13 residues. Germline trimming cut 2 bases from V and 12 bases from J; bases unmatched to any gene: 4. The chain's CDR3 is CASSVGLAGAAYF. The CDR3, as DNA: TGTGCCAGCAGCGTGGGACTAGCGGGAGCTGCGTACTTC. The entire variable domain, with the rest obtained from reference TRBV9 and TRBJ2-7, is as follows: DSGVTQTPKHLITATGQRVTLRCSPRSGDLSVYWYQQSLDQGLQFLIQYYNGEERAKGNILERFSAQQFPDLHSELNLSSLELGDSALYFCASSVGLAGAAYFGPGTRLTVT.

J is TRBJ2-3 and V is TRBV18; D is unclear. V lost 8 bases and J lost 5, with 14 bases in between. This CDR3 comprises 13 residues. Germline-derived CDR1 and CDR2 are KGHSH and LQKENI. Here the CDR3 DNA reads TGTGCCAGCGCTCCCGGAACAGAAGATACGCAGTATTTT. Amino acid sequence: CASAPGTEDTQYF.

This sequence joins TRBV7-2 and TRBJ2-2; 7 positions match TRBD2. V shed 5 bases, J shed 3 bases, and the junction held 6 bases outside the gene matches. The CDR3 loop spans 15 amino acids. Germline V lookup: CDR1 SGHTA, CDR2 FQGNSA. DNA of the CDR3: TGTGCCAGCAGCCAGCGGACTAGTTACACCGGGGAGCTGTTTTTT. Amino acids: CASSQRTSYTGELFF.

The rearrangement uses TRBV27 and TRBJ2-1; 12 bases align to TRBD1. The trim removed 6 bases at V and 9 bases at J, leaving 12 bases unmatched. Germline assignment: CDR1 MNHEY and CDR2 SMNVEV (reference sequence). CDR3 length: 16 amino acids. This CDR3 is CASSSGTGGKQGEQFF. Here the CDR3 DNA reads TGTGCCAGCAGCTCCGGGACAGGGGGCAAGCAAGGTGAGCAGTTCTTC.